This TCR beta chain stems from a study of T cells in Graves' hyperthyroidism and ophthalmopathy (dated by TCRdb to between 2018 and 2020). Regarding the research as a whole: Peripheral blood was sampled at the time of initial diagnosis, prior to any treatment. TCR V-J signatures able to tell the groups apart were searched for in a discovery cohort of 100 patients, of whom roughly 42 had Graves' ophthalmopathy and roughly 57 had stable Graves' hyperthyroidism. Whether ophthalmopathy could be predicted prospectively was tested in an independent validation cohort made up of 18 to 20 hyperthyroidism patients plus 17 patients who later progressed to ophthalmopathy. The 75 to 100 discovery patients were randomly split 7:3 into training and test sets. The study also compared thyroid tissue and blood T-cell repertoires from about 6 Graves' hyperthyroidism patients. After blood sampling, hyperthyroidism patients were treated with methimazole at a starting dose of 30 mg daily, and ophthalmopathy patients were treated with high-dose intravenous methylprednisolone. The paper describes TCR Vbeta CDR3 sequencing of 135 peripheral blood samples, made up of roughly 40 ophthalmopathy patients, some 80 hyperthyroidism patients and 17 progressor patients.

In the ophthalmopathy patients, disease was moderately to severely active, with a Clinical Activity Score of 3 or more, a NOSPECS grade of 4 or more, and a duration of less than 3 months. Exclusion was applied to patients with uncontrolled infections, other autoimmune diseases, pregnancy or lactation. Diagnoses relied on clinical symptoms, serum thyroxine and TRAb, thyroid ultrasound and orbital computed tomography. Ficoll-Paque density gradient centrifugation was used to isolate PBMCs from about 9.4 ml of fresh peripheral blood. Total RNA was extracted with Trizol reagent, and quality was checked on an Agilent 2100 Bioanalyzer. TCR beta CDR3 regions were amplified from RNA transcripts. The first round of RT-PCR for the TCR CDR3 was performed with the HTBI primer set and the Qiagen OneStep RT-PCR kit. Libraries were constructed in a second round of multiplex PCR, after which size selection and purification were performed. Libraries were sequenced paired-end with 100 bp reads on an Illumina HiSeq2000. As for how the authors treated the data: SOAPnuke was used to process the raw data, throwing out any read that contained adapters or uncalled bases, had a mean Phred below 15, or lacked an exact constant-primer or identifier match. COPE v1.2.5 was used to merge high-quality paired reads, and clonotypes were defined as unique nucleotide sequences. MiTCR v1.1 was used to align clonotypes to the IMGT TRBV, TRBD and TRBJ reference segments. Only V-J combinations with frequency above 0.0001, covering about 99% of repertoires, were analysed. The TCS score was defined as the ratio of F50 (clonal expansion) to E x V (chaos), calculated using BLOSUM62-based TCRdist between CDR3 peptides within each V-J. Welch's t-statistics and random forest reduced 500 to 650 V-J features to roughly 13, which were used in a naive Bayes classifier (R e1071). TCRdb reanalyzed the raw reads on its own, using fastp at Q25 for trimming and MiXCR for clone calling, and kept in-frame beta chains. CDR3 protein duplicates are merged, each entry listing the most common genes and DNA. It is TCRdb's table, rather than the study itself, that gives the V and J calls and clone size. This sample gives 300,000 to 350,000 distinct CDR3 sequences in total; around 18% of them show up just once. The ten largest account for 15% of the sample.

Worth noting for this clonotype: Its antigen specificity is not known. No base quality values were provided; no much bigger clone lies one nucleotide off.

The CDR1 and CDR2 encoded by the germline V gene are MNHEY and SVGAGI. Trimming at the junction amounts to 0 bases on V and 6 bases on J, and the germline ends lie 12 bases apart. Spanning cysteine to phenylalanine, the CDR3 consists of 16 amino acids. The DNA shown is the 48-base CDR3, in frame from base 1. Points the paper makes about the study in general: In cross-validation, a model built on a 13 V-J signature told ophthalmopathy apart from stable hyperthyroidism with roughly 87% sensitivity and roughly 81% specificity, and in testing the same model reached 80%/75%. Most expanded thyroid clonotypes (frequency above 0.001) were also found in blood, which suggests that blood repertoires may mirror thyroid immune responses. In validation, progression to ophthalmopathy was predicted by the model with around 71% sensitivity and roughly 72% specificity, a median of roughly 6.4 months before onset. No statistical method was used to fix the sample size in advance, and group allocation was not hidden from the investigators.

The rearranged segments are TRBV6-5 and TRBJ1-6; TRBD1 is perhaps the D gene, given 6 matching bases. This sequence originates from a woman between 40 and 50 years old with Graves' ophthalmopathy. The sample taken for sequencing was blood. This receptor has the CDR3 CASSYSWTDFNSPLHF. The DNA sequence follows: TGTGCCAGCAGTTACTCGTGGACAGACTTTAATTCACCCCTCCACTTT.